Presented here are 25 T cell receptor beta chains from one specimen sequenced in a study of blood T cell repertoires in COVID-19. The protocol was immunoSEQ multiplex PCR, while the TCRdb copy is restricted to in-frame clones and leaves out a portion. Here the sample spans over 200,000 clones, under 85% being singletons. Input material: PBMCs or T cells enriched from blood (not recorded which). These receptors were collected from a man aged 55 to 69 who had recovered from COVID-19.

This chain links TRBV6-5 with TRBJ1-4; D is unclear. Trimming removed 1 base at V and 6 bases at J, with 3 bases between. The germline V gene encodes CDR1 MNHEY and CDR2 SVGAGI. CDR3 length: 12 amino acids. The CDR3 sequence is CASSYLYEKLFF. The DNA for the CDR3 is TGTGCCAGCAGTTACTTATATGAAAAACTGTTTTTT.

The DNA of the CDR3 is TGTGCCAGCAGTGGTAAGGCAGGTAGCAATCAGCCCCAGCATTTT. Translation: CASSGKAGSNQPQHF. The chain employs TRBV6-2 or TRBV6-3 and TRBJ1-5; the D is unclear. With 5 bases removed from V and 0 bases from J, the gap between germline ends came to 11 bases. The CDR3 is made up of 15 amino acids. Germline values: CDR1 MNHEY, CDR2 SVGEGT.

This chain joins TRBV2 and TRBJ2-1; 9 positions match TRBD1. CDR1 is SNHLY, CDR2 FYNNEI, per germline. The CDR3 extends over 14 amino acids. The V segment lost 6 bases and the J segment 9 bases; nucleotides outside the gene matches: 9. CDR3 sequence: CASSRDRDGSEQFF. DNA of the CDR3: TGTGCCAGCAGCCGGGACAGGGATGGAAGTGAGCAGTTCTTC.

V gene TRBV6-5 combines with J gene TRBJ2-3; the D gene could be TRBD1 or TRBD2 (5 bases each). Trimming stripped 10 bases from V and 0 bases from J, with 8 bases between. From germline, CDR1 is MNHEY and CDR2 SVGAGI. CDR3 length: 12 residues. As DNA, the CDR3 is TGTGCCACCAGGGAGAGCACAGATACGCAGTATTTT. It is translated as CATRESTDTQYF.

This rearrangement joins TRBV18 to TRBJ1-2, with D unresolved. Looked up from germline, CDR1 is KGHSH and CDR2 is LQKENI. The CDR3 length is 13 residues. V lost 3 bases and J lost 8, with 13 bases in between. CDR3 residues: CASSPHAREGYTF. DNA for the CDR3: TGTGCCAGCTCACCCCATGCACGGGAGGGCTACACCTTC.

CDR3 nucleotide sequence: TGTGCCAGCAGTCCCCTCGGTTATGGCTACACCTTC. As protein: CASSPLGYGYTF. V and J are TRBV6-5 and TRBJ1-2; D remains unclear. Trimming removed 5 bases at V and 5 bases at J, with 9 bases between. From germline, CDR1 is MNHEY and CDR2 SVGAGI. The CDR3 is made up of 12 amino acids.

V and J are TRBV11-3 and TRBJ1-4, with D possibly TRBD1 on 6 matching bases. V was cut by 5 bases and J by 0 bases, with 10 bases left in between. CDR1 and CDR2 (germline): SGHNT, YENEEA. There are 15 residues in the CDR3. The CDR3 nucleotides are TGTGCCAGCAGCCAACAGGGTGCAACTAATGAAAAACTGTTTTTT. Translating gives CASSQQGATNEKLFF.

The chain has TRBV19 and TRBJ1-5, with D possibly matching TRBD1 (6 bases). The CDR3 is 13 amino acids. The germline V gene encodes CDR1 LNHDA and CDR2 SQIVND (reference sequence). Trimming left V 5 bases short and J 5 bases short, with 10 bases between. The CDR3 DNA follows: TGTGCCAGTAGTGCGGGGGCAGATCAGCCCCAGCATTTT. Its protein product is CASSAGADQPQHF.

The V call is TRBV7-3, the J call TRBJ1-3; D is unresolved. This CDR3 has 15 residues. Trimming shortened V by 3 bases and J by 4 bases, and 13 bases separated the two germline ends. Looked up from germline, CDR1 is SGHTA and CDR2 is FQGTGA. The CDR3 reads CASSLSADAGNTIYF. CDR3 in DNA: TGTGCCAGCAGCTTGTCCGCGGATGCAGGAAACACCATATATTTT.

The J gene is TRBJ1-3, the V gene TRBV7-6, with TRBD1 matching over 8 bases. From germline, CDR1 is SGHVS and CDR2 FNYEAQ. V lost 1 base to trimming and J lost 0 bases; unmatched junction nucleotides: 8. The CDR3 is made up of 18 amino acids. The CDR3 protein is CASSLGGQGAASGNTIYF. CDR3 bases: TGTGCCAGCAGCTTAGGGGGCCAGGGGGCGGCCTCTGGAAACACCATATATTTT. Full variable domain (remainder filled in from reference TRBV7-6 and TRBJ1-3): GAGVSQSPRYKVTKRGQDVALRCDPISGHVSLYWYRQALGQGPEFLTYFNYEAQQDKSGLPNDRFSAERPEGSISTLTIQRTEQRDSAMYRCASSLGGQGAASGNTIYFGEGSWLTVV.

The CDR3 here is CASSSKGTVPRETQYF. CDR3 in DNA: TGTGCCAGCAGCTCAAAGGGGACAGTTCCGAGGGAGACCCAGTACTTC. The chain carries TRBV7-8 and TRBJ2-5, with 7 bases aligning to TRBD1. The germline V gene encodes CDR1 SGHVS and CDR2 FQNEAQ. This CDR3 is built from 16 residues. The V gene end was trimmed by 4 bases and the J gene end by 5 bases; junction bases not matched to a gene: 13.

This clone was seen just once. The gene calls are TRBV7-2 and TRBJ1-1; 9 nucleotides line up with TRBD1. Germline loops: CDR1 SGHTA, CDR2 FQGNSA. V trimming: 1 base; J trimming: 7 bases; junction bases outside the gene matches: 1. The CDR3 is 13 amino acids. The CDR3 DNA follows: TGTGCCAGCAGCTTAGGACAGGGGGTTGAAGCTTTCTTT. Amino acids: CASSLGQGVEAFF.

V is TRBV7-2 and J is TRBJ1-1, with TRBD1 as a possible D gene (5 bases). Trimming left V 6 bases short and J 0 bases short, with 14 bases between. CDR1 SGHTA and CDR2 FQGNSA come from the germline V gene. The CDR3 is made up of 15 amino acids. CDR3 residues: CASSFTGHLNTEAFF. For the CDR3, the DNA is TGTGCCAGCAGTTTTACAGGCCATTTGAACACTGAAGCTTTCTTT.

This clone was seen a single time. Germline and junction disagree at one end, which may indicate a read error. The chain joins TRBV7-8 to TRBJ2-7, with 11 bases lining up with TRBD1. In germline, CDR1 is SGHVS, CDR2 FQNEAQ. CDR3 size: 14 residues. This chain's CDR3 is CVSSLDRGPYEQYF. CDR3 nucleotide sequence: TGTGTCAGCAGCTTGGACAGGGGGCCCTACGAGCAGTACTTC.

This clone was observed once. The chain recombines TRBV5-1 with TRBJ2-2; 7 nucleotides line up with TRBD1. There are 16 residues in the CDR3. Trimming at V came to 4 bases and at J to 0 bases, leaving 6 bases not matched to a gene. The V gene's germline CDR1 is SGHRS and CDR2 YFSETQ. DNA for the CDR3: TGCGCCAGCAGCCCACCGACAGGGACGAACACCGGGGAGCTGTTTTTT. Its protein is CASSPPTGTNTGELFF. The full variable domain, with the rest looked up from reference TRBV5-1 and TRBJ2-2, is KAGVTQTPRYLIKTRGQQVTLSCSPISGHRSVSWYQQTPGQGLQFLFEYFSETQRNKGNFPGRFSGRQFSNSRSEMNVSTLELGDSALYLCASSPPTGTNTGELFFGEGSRLTVL.

The CDR3 loop is CASRRGNYGYTF. As DNA, the CDR3 is TGTGCCAGCAGGAGGGGGAACTATGGCTACACCTTC. This chain links TRBV7-2 with TRBJ1-2; maybe TRBD1 (6 bases). The ends were cut back, 6 bases at V and 2 bases at J, with 7 bases in the middle. The CDR3 has 12 residues. Germline values: CDR1 SGHTA, CDR2 FQGNSA.

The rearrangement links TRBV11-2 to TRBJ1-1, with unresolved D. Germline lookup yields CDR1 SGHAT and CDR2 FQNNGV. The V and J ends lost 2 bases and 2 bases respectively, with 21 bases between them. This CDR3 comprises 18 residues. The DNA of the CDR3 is TGTGCCAGCAGCTTAAAGGGCAAAGGGAGGATAATTAACACTGAAGCTTTCTTT. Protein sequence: CASSLKGKGRIINTEAFF.

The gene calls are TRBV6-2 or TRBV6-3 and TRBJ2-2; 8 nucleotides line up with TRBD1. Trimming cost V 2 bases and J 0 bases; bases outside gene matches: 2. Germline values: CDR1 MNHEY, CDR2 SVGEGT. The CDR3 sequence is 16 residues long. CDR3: CASSYGQGTNTGELFF. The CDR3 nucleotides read TGTGCCAGCAGTTACGGACAGGGAACGAACACCGGGGAGCTGTTTTTT.

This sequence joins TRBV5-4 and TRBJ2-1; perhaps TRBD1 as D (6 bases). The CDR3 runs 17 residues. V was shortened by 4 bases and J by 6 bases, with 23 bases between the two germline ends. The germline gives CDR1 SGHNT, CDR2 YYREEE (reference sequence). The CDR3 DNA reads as TGTGCCAGCAGCAACAACTACAACAGGGTCCTGGTCAATGAGCAGTTCTTC. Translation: CASSNNYNRVLVNEQFF.

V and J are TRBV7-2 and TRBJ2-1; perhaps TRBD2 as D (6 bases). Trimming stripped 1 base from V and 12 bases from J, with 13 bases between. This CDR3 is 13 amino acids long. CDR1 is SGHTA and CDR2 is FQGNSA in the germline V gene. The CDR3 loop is CASSLEVEGRQFF. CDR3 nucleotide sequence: TGTGCCAGCAGCTTAGAGGTGGAGGGGAGGCAGTTCTTC.

The CDR3, as DNA: TGTGCCAGCAGCTTGCACAGGGCGTCAGACGAGCAGTACTTC. Its protein is CASSLHRASDEQYF. V gene TRBV11-3 combines with J gene TRBJ2-7; D might be TRBD1 (6 bases). V lost 3 bases, J lost 5 bases, and 14 bases lay in between. CDR1 and CDR2 from the germline V gene are SGHNT and YENEEA. CDR3 length: 14 residues.

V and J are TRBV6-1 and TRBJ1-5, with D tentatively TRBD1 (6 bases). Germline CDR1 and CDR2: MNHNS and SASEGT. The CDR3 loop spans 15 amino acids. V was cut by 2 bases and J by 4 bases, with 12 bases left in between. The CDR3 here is CASSEFEGVNQPQHF. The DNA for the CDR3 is TGTGCCAGCAGTGAATTTGAGGGGGTAAATCAGCCCCAGCATTTT.

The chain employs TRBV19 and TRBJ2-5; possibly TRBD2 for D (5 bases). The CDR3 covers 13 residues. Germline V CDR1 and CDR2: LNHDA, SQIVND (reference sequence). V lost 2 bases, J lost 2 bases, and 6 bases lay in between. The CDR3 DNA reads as TGTGCCAGTAGTATATCGGGGCAAGAGACCCAGTACTTC. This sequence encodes CASSISGQETQYF.

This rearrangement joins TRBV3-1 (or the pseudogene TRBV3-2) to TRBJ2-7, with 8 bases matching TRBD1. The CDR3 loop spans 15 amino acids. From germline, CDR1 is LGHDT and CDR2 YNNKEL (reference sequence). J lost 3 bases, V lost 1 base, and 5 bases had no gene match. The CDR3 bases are TGTGCCAGCAGCCAAGGGCCGACAGGGGTCTACGAGCAGTACTTC. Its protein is CASSQGPTGVYEQYF.

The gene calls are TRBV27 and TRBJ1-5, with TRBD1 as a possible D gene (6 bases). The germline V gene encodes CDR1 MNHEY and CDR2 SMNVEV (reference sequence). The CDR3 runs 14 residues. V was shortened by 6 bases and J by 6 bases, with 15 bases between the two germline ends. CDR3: CASSPLGAGQPQHF. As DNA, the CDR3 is TGTGCCAGCAGCCCCCTGGGGGCAGGTCAGCCCCAGCATTTT.